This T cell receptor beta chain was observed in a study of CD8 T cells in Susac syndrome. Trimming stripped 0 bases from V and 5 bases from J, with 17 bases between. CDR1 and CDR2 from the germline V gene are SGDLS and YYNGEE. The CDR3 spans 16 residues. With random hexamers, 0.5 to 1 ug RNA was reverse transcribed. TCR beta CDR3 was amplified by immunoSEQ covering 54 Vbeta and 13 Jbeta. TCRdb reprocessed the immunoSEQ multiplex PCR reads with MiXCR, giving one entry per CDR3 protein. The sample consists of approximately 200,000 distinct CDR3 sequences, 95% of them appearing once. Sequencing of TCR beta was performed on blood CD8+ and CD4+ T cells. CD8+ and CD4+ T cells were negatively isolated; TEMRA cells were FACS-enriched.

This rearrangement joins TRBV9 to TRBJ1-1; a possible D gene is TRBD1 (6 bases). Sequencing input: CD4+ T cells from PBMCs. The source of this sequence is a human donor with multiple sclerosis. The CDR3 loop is CASSVDGTGSLTEAFF. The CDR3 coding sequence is TGTGCCAGCAGCGTAGACGGTACAGGGAGTTTAACTGAAGCTTTCTTT.